This T cell receptor beta chain was sequenced during a study of cytotoxic CD8 clonotypes in ibrutinib-treated CLL. Study-wide background: After median approximately 70 months, around 14 stayed in remission, approximately twelve progressed; responses roughly 25 partial, 2 complete. Study results and limitations: Clonality grew at ibrutinib response; at progression, it decreased back toward baseline. Public clonotypes were rare and shrank or held steady on treatment. There were differences in sampling times between sustained-remission and progressing patients.

Germline V lookup: CDR1 MNHEY, CDR2 SVGAGI. The CDR3 contains 15 residues. Trimming left V 0 bases short and J 4 bases short, with 12 bases between. Worth noting for this clone: Its antigen is as yet unknown.

Clones were sequenced by immunoSEQ multiplex PCR, and TCRdb holds only the in-frame ones, with some missing. Among about 300,000 clones listed, roughly three quarters were seen once. This clonotype originated in a human donor with chronic lymphocytic leukemia. The specimen comprised PBMCs, sampled at disease progression, from a patient treated with ibrutinib. V and J are TRBV6-5 and TRBJ1-1, with a weak D call TRBD1 (6 bases). For the CDR3, the DNA is TGTGCCAGCAGTTACTCGGTGGACAGCAGCACTGAAGCTTTCTTT. It encodes CASSYSVDSSTEAFF.